This T cell receptor (beta chain) was documented in a study of human T cells and chemical hapten exposure. Overall study: Each patch test put 0.01% DPC on the upper back, and results were read at 6 days.

Each CDR3 protein is one row after TCRdb ran MiXCR on the RACE reads. The sample yields approximately 110,000 distinct CDR3 sequences, roughly 9.6% seen once. Deletions cut 6 bases from V and 1 base from J, with 12 bases between. Germline-derived CDR1 and CDR2 are MNHNY and SVGAGI (reference sequence). This CDR3 contains 15 residues. Time point indicated: patch test 1, 2 weeks after DPC sensitization. The treatment is: therapeutic diphenylcyclopropenone sensitization with weekly scalp DPC. This clonotype was observed many times. Sequencing was performed on whole blood, taken in connection with sensitization to the hapten diphenylcyclopropenone (DPC). The TCR sequence derives from a middle-aged woman with alopecia areata. Some clones in this sample may be carry-over from other donors' samples. V usage is TRBV6-6 and J usage is TRBJ2-2, with D tentatively TRBD1 (6 bases). The CDR3 DNA follows: TGTGCCAGCAGACGGACAGCGAAGAACACCGGGGAGCTGTTTTTT. Amino acid sequence: CASRRTAKNTGELFF.